The source of this T cell receptor beta chain is a study of low-dose radiotherapy and immunotherapy resistance in tumors. Across the study: On an every-two-weeks schedule, patients received intravenous nivolumab 240 mg, along with ipilimumab 1 mg/kg every six weeks. Study patients were administered oral aspirin at 300 mg daily for four cycles from cycle 1 day 1.

Both TCRalpha and TCRbeta chains were reverse transcribed with V-gene-specific primers. The authors amplified TCRs for about 20 PCR cycles with a constant-region primer and a V-primer adapter. TCRdb reprocessed the reads via MiXCR and lists one record per CDR3 protein. The table has tens of thousands of distinct CDR3 sequences, more than 8.5% seen once. Time point given: before trial treatment. It was nivolumab, ipilimumab, aspirin, low-dose cyclophosphamide and low-dose radiotherapy that donors received. The CDR3 runs to 17 residues. V shed 0 bases and J 5 bases; nucleotides not matched to a gene: 8. The germline V gene has CDR1 LGHNA and CDR2 YSLEER. At least ten counts were recorded for this clonotype.

The J gene is TRBJ2-1, the V gene TRBV4-3; 9 positions match TRBD1. The sequence derives from a male donor with prostate cancer. Specimen: PBMCs, collected before treatment. The CDR3 nucleotides read TGCGCCAGCAGCCAAGAATTCGCGACAGGGGGGCACAATGAGCAGTTCTTC. Its protein is CASSQEFATGGHNEQFF.